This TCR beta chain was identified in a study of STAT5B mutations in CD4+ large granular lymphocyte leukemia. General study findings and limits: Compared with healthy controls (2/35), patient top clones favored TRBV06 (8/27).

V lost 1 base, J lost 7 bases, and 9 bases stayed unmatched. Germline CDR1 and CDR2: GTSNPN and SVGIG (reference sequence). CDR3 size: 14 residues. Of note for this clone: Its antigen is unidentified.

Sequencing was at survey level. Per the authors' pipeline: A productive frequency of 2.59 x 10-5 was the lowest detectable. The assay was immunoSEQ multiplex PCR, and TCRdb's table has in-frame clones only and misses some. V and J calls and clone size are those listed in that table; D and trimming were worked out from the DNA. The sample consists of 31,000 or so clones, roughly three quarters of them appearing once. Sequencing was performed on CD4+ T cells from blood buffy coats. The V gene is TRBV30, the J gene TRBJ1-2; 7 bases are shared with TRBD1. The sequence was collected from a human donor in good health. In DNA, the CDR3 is TGTGCCTGGAGTGGTATAGGGGGCGCCGGTGGCTACACCTTC. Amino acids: CAWSGIGGAGGYTF.